This TCR beta chain was recovered during a study of post-analysis software for immune sequencing data. In the study overall: The disease courses covered relapsing-remitting, secondary progressive and progressive-relapsing multiple sclerosis.

V shed 3 bases and J 5 bases; nucleotides not matched to a gene: 6. The V gene's germline CDR1 is SQVTM and CDR2 ANQGSEA. The CDR3 covers 13 residues. Prepared TCR beta cDNA libraries contained unique molecular identifiers. Starting from around 1 to 10 million T cells, the study yielded 460,000 or so cDNA molecules. Each CDR3 protein gets one entry after TCRdb re-called the PCR reads with MiXCR. The data show 750,000 to 950,000 distinct CDR3 sequences, roughly 46% seen once. Study-wide points: TRBV segments more frequent in patients than in controls numbered roughly 5 and included TRBV5-6, TRBV5-1 and TRBV20-1.

Turning to this clonotype: Its antigen is still unknown.

The V gene is TRBV29-1, the J gene TRBJ1-1; 7 bases fit TRBD1. This receptor was obtained from a girl between 5 and 17 years old with multiple sclerosis. The material sequenced was blood. This CDR3 reads CSVDEGAGTEAFF. The CDR3 DNA sequence: TGCAGCGTTGACGAGGGGGCGGGAACTGAAGCTTTCTTT. The variable domain in full, completed from reference TRBV29-1 and TRBJ1-1, reads SAVISQKPSRDICQRGTSLTIQCQVDSQVTMMFWYRQQPGQSLTLIATANQGSEATYESGFVIDKFPISRPNLTFSTLTVSNMSPEDSSIYLCSVDEGAGTEAFFGQGTRLTVV.